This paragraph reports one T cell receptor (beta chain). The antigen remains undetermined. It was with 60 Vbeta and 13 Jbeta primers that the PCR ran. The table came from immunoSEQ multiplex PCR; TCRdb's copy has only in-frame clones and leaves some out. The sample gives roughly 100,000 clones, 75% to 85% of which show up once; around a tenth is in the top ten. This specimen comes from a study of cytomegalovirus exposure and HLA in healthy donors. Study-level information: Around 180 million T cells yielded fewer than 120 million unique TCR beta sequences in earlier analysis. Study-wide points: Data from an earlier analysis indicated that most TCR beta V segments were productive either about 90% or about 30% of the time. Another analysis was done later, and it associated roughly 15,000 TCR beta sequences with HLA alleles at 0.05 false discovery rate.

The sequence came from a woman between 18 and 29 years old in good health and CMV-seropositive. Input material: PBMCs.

DNA of the CDR3: TGTGCCAGCAGCCCATCTACCCGCCGGACAGGGGTAAATCAGCCCCAGCATTTT. This sequence encodes CASSPSTRRTGVNQPQHF. The genes are TRBV28 and TRBJ1-5; 9 positions match TRBD1. The CDR3 is 18 amino acids. The junction had 16 bases not matched to a gene; V was cut back by 6 bases and J by 4 bases. CDR1 is MDHEN, CDR2 SYDVKM, per germline.